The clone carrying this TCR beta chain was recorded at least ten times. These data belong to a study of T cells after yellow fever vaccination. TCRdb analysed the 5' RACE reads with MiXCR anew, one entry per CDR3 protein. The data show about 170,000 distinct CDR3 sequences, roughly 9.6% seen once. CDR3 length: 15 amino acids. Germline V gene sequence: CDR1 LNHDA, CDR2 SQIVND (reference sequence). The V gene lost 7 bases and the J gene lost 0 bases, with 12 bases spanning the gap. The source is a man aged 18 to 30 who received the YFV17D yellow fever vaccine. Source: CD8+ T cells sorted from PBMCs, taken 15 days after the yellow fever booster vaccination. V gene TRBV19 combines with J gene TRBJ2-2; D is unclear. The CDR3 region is CASTLRASNTGELFF. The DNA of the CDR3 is TGTGCCAGTACCCTCCGGGCATCGAACACCGGGGAGCTGTTTTTT.